Listed here are 29 T cell receptor beta chains from one sample, sequenced in a study of T cell repertoires in cytomegalovirus infection. TCRdb reprocessed the reads via MiXCR and lists one record per CDR3 protein. This table has 200,000 to 300,000 distinct CDR3 sequences, roughly an eighth appearing once. What was sequenced was PBMCs. The receptors shown here come from a human donor in good health (CMV status not recorded). Some clones in this sample may be carry-over from other donors' samples.

This clonotype was counted at least ten times. The V call is TRBV24-1, the J call TRBJ2-5; 8 positions match TRBD1. The length of the CDR3 is 15 residues. J gave up 6 bases and V 3 bases, and 8 bases lay outside the gene matches. From germline, CDR1 is KGHDR and CDR2 SFDVKD. The DNA for the CDR3 is TGTGCCACCAGTGATGTCGGACAGGGAATGAAGACCCAGTACTTC. Its protein product is CATSDVGQGMKTQYF.

This clonotype was recorded a few times. The genes are TRBV19 and TRBJ2-7; 9 bases fit TRBD1. The CDR3 consists of 14 residues. CDR1 is LNHDA, CDR2 SQIVND, per germline (reference sequence). The trim removed 3 bases at V and 6 bases at J, leaving 6 bases unmatched. The CDR3 here is CASSIMGTGTEQYF. The DNA for the CDR3 is TGTGCCAGTAGTATTATGGGGACAGGGACCGAGCAGTACTTC.

This clonotype has a count of ten or more. The chain joins TRBV6-5 to TRBJ2-3; either TRBD1 or TRBD2 may fit D (5 bases each). Germline V gene data show CDR1 as MNHEY and CDR2 as SVGAGI. Trimming shortened V by 2 bases and J by 2 bases, and 8 bases separated the two germline ends. The CDR3 spans 14 residues. The CDR3 nucleotides read TGTGCCAGCAGTTACAGAGGGACCACAGATACGCAGTATTTT. Its protein product is CASSYRGTTDTQYF.

V and J are TRBV7-9 and TRBJ1-6; D uncertain. Trimming removed 11 bases at V and 7 bases at J, with 18 bases between. The CDR3 has 14 residues. CDR1 and CDR2 (germline): SEHNR, FQNEAQ (reference sequence). The chain's CDR3 is CAGRTSQGNSPLHF. For the CDR3, the DNA is TGTGCCGGGAGAACCTCCCAAGGGAATTCACCCCTCCACTTT.

Only a few counts were recorded for this clonotype. The J gene is TRBJ1-5, the V gene TRBV28; 8 positions match TRBD1. From germline, CDR1 is MDHEN and CDR2 SYDVKM. The CDR3 is 16 amino acids. V dropped 8 bases and J dropped 3; count of bases not matched to a gene: 12. CDR3 sequence: CASGSQGQAPNQPQHF. DNA of the CDR3: TGTGCCAGCGGATCCCAGGGACAGGCCCCCAATCAGCCCCAGCATTTT.

The chain employs TRBV19 and TRBJ1-6; D is unresolved. Germline V gene data show CDR1 as LNHDA and CDR2 as SQIVND (reference sequence). The CDR3 is 15 amino acids. V lost 4 bases, J lost 9 bases, and 16 bases lay in between. The CDR3 is CASSNQAGSGSPLHF. As DNA, the CDR3 is TGTGCCAGTAGTAACCAGGCGGGGAGTGGTTCACCCCTCCACTTT.

This clonotype was observed at least ten times. The chain carries TRBV11-2 and TRBJ1-1; perhaps TRBD1 as D (5 bases). CDR1 and CDR2 (germline): SGHAT, FQNNGV. The CDR3 has 14 amino acids. V was clipped by 5 bases and J by 4 bases, with 14 bases between them. CDR3: CASSASPGLTEAFF. The CDR3 DNA follows: TGTGCCAGCAGCGCTTCGCCGGGGCTCACTGAAGCTTTCTTT.

In its sample, this clonotype was seen many times. The chain links TRBV6-1 to TRBJ2-3; 13 bases map to TRBD2. CDR1 and CDR2 (germline): MNHNS, SASEGT. V was clipped by 10 bases and J by 0 bases; unmatched bases: 13. The CDR3 is 18 amino acids. The CDR3 here is CATRGLAGAGPSTDTQYF. As DNA, the CDR3 is TGTGCCACTAGAGGACTAGCGGGAGCGGGTCCTAGCACAGATACGCAGTATTTT.

This chain uses TRBV9 with TRBJ2-7, with TRBD2 matching over 11 bases. Germline CDR1 SGDLS, CDR2 YYNGEE. The CDR3 spans 16 residues. V shed 2 bases and J 3 bases; nucleotides not matched to a gene: 7. CDR3 coding DNA: TGTGCCAGCAGCGTTGGGACTAGCGGAACTCACTACGAGCAGTACTTC. Translating gives CASSVGTSGTHYEQYF.

The sample holds a few counts of this clonotype. The V gene is TRBV20-1, the J gene TRBJ2-1, with D possibly being TRBD2 (6 bases). CDR3 length equals 13 residues. Trimming took 0 bases from V and 10 from J, leaving 13 bases between them. The germline V gene has CDR1 DFQATT and CDR2 SNEGSKA (reference sequence). CDR3 loop: CSARDDPGVEQFF. Here the CDR3 DNA reads TGCAGTGCTAGAGATGATCCGGGGGTGGAGCAGTTCTTC.

The rearrangement joins TRBV9 to TRBJ1-1; D perhaps matches TRBD1 (5 bases). The germline CDR1 and CDR2 sequences are SGDLS and YYNGEE. The CDR3 loop spans 12 amino acids. The ends were cut back, 2 bases at V and 7 bases at J, with 9 bases in the middle. CDR3 residues: CASSVQGGEAFF. The CDR3 DNA reads as TGTGCCAGCAGCGTCCAGGGAGGTGAAGCTTTCTTT. Full variable domain (rest looked up from reference TRBV9 and TRBJ1-1): DSGVTQTPKHLITATGQRVTLRCSPRSGDLSVYWYQQSLDQGLQFLIQYYNGEERAKGNILERFSAQQFPDLHSELNLSSLELGDSALYFCASSVQGGEAFFGQGTRLTVV.

This clonotype was seen ten or more times. DNA for the CDR3: TGTGCCAGCAGCTTAATCGCAGACTACGAGCAGTACTTC. Its protein product is CASSLIADYEQYF. The V and J genes are TRBV7-2 and TRBJ2-7; D not certain. This CDR3 contains 13 residues. With 2 bases removed from V and 3 bases from J, the gap between germline ends came to 8 bases. Germline V CDR1 and CDR2: SGHTA, FQGNSA.

This clonotype appeared many times. The CDR3 nucleotides read TGTGCCAGCAGCGAACAGGGGGCCAGCACAGATACGCAGTATTTT. Protein sequence: CASSEQGASTDTQYF. V usage is TRBV7-3 and J usage is TRBJ2-3; 9 nucleotides align to TRBD1. The CDR3 spans 15 residues. Unmatched junction bases numbered 3, after V lost 5 bases and J lost 0 bases. Per germline, CDR1 SGHTA and CDR2 FQGTGA. The full variable domain, its missing parts supplied by reference TRBV7-3 and TRBJ2-3, is GAGVSQTPSNKVTEKGKYVELRCDPISGHTALYWYRQSLGQGPEFLIYFQGTGAADDSGLPNDRFFAVRPEGSVSTLKIQRTERGDSAVYLCASSEQGASTDTQYFGPGTRLTVL.

At least ten counts were recorded for this clonotype. The J gene is TRBJ1-5, the V gene TRBV7-9; D is undetermined. V lost 5 bases to trimming and J lost 1 base, with 3 bases between them. From germline, CDR1 is SEHNR and CDR2 FQNEAQ (reference sequence). The CDR3 is made up of 12 amino acids. For the CDR3, the DNA is TGTGCCAGCAGCCACAGCAATCAGCCCCAGCATTTT. Residues: CASSHSNQPQHF.

The table lists this clonotype with a count of one. The gene calls are TRBV27 and TRBJ2-7, with 9 bases aligning to TRBD2. This CDR3 is built from 17 residues. Germline V gene lookup returns CDR1 MNHEY and CDR2 SMNVEV (reference sequence). Unmatched junction bases numbered 17, after V lost 11 bases and J lost 0 bases. Here the CDR3 reads CALGEAGGPVSSYEQYF. The CDR3 DNA sequence: TGTGCCCTCGGCGAGGCGGGAGGGCCCGTCAGCTCCTACGAGCAGTACTTC.

The table lists this clonotype with many counts. This rearrangement joins TRBV7-2 to TRBJ1-4, with no clear D. Trimming cost V 5 bases and J 7 bases, with 11 bases left between them. From germline, CDR1 is SGHTA and CDR2 FQGNSA. CDR3 length: 13 residues. CDR3 region: CASSLNSGEKLFF. The CDR3 bases are TGTGCCAGCAGCCTTAACAGTGGTGAAAAACTGTTTTTT.

This chain joins TRBV29-1 and TRBJ1-1; the match to TRBD1 covers 11 bases. This CDR3 has 15 amino acids. The germline gives CDR1 SQVTM, CDR2 ANQGSEA. V shed 4 bases, J shed 6 bases, and the junction held 10 bases outside the gene matches. The CDR3 spells CSVGDRGSTLSEAFF. The CDR3 bases are TGCAGCGTTGGGGACAGGGGGTCGACGCTGTCTGAAGCTTTCTTT.

This clonotype was seen a handful of times. The CDR3 nucleotides read TGTGCCAGCCGGACCCCCATGAGCTCTGGAAACACCATATATTTT. Translating gives CASRTPMSSGNTIYF. V is TRBV28 and J is TRBJ1-3; D gene unclear. Trimming shortened V by 8 bases and J by 0 bases, and 14 bases separated the two germline ends. Germline V CDR1 and CDR2: MDHEN, SYDVKM. There are 15 residues in the CDR3.

This clonotype has at least ten counts. The chain links TRBV7-9 to TRBJ2-7; 13 bases are shared with TRBD2. J was trimmed by 5 bases and V by 2 bases; bases with no gene match: 6. CDR3 size: 16 residues. Germline V gene data show CDR1 as SEHNR and CDR2 as FQNEAQ (reference sequence). As DNA, the CDR3 is TGTGCCAGCAGCTTAAACCGGACTAGCGGGAGACACGAGCAGTACTTC. This sequence encodes CASSLNRTSGRHEQYF. The full variable domain, its missing parts supplied by reference TRBV7-9 and TRBJ2-7, is DTGVSQNPRHKITKRGQNVTFRCDPISEHNRLYWYRQTLGQGPEFLTYFQNEAQLEKSRLLSDRFSAERPKGSFSTLEIQRTEQGDSAMYLCASSLNRTSGRHEQYFGPGTRLTVT.

This chain joins TRBV5-5 and TRBJ2-7; D may be TRBD2 (5 bases). Germline lookup yields CDR1 SGHKS and CDR2 YYEKEE (reference sequence). CDR3 length: 14 residues. V was cut by 3 bases and J by 7 bases, with 17 bases left in between. The CDR3 sequence: CASSWPRDPGEQYF. CDR3 DNA: TGTGCCAGCAGCTGGCCCCGCGACCCGGGAGAGCAGTACTTC. Full variable domain (outside the CDR3, taken from reference TRBV5-5 and TRBJ2-7): DAGVTQSPTHLIKTRGQQVTLRCSPISGHKSVSWYQQVLGQGPQFIFQYYEKEERGRGNFPDRFSARQFPNYSSELNVNALLLGDSALYLCASSWPRDPGEQYFGPGTRLTVT.

This clonotype was observed at least ten times. The rearrangement joins TRBV7-2 to TRBJ2-3; 9 nucleotides match TRBD2. The germline V gene has CDR1 SGHTA and CDR2 FQGNSA. The CDR3 loop spans 15 amino acids. The V segment lost 4 bases and the J segment 3 bases; nucleotides outside the gene matches: 5. CDR3 region: CASSSSGAGTDTQYF. Here the CDR3 DNA reads TGTGCCAGCAGCTCTAGCGGGGCGGGGACAGATACGCAGTATTTT.

This clonotype was picked up many times. The chain links TRBV6-5 to TRBJ1-2, with TRBD1 matching over 8 bases. The V segment lost 2 bases and the J segment 8 bases; nucleotides outside the gene matches: 13. Germline V gene data show CDR1 as MNHEY and CDR2 as SVGAGI. CDR3 size: 16 residues. CDR3 DNA sequence: TGTGCCAGCAGTTACCTAGATGATGGACAGGGTGGAGGCTACACCTTC. Translation: CASSYLDDGQGGGYTF.

This clonotype was recorded at least ten times. The genes are TRBV6-2 or TRBV6-3 and TRBJ2-7; either TRBD1 or TRBD2 may fit D (5 bases each). CDR1 and CDR2 from the germline V gene are MNHEY and SVGEGT. Trimming removed 7 bases from V and 0 bases from J, with 13 bases in between. This CDR3 contains 14 residues. The CDR3 DNA is TGTGCCAGCATTCACGGGGCGAGCTCCTACGAGCAGTACTTC. Translation: CASIHGASSYEQYF.

This clonotype showed up many times. The chain recombines TRBV7-2 with TRBJ1-2; D is possibly TRBD1 (5 bases). Trimming cost V 1 base and J 8 bases, with 14 bases left between them. Per germline, CDR1 SGHTA and CDR2 FQGNSA. CDR3 length: 14 residues. For the CDR3, the DNA is TGTGCCAGCAGCTTAGGTCGCAGGGAGAAGGGCTACACCTTC. Translated: CASSLGRREKGYTF. The full variable domain, its missing parts supplied by reference TRBV7-2 and TRBJ1-2, is GAGVSQSPSNKVTEKGKDVELRCDPISGHTALYWYRQSLGQGLEFLIYFQGNSAPDKSGLPSDRFSAERTGGSVSTLTIQRTQQEDSAVYLCASSLGRREKGYTFGSGTRLTVV.

This clonotype was seen at least ten times. The chain employs TRBV20-1 and TRBJ2-1, with 7 nucleotides matching TRBD1. V trimming: 4 bases; J trimming: 3 bases; junction bases outside the gene matches: 9. The length of the CDR3 is 15 residues. From germline, CDR1 is DFQATT and CDR2 SNEGSKA (reference sequence). Written as DNA, the CDR3 is TGCAGTGCTACCAGGCCACAGGGGAGCTACAATGAGCAGTTCTTC. This gives the protein CSATRPQGSYNEQFF.

This clonotype was observed at least ten times. For the CDR3, the DNA is TGTGCCAGCAGTGAATCCGACTGGGGCTATGGCTACACCTTC. Encoded protein: CASSESDWGYGYTF. This chain uses TRBV25-1 with TRBJ1-2, with no clear D. V lost 1 base to trimming and J lost 4 bases, with 10 bases between them. Germline CDR1 MGHDK, CDR2 SYGVNS. The CDR3 runs 14 residues.

At least ten counts were recorded for this clonotype. The rearrangement links TRBV4-3 to TRBJ2-1; TRBD1 matches at 9 bases. CDR1 and CDR2 (germline): LGHNA, YSLEER. The CDR3 consists of 15 residues. Losses at the gene ends were 2 bases for V and 7 bases for J; bases not matched to a gene: 6. The CDR3, as DNA: TGCGCCAGCAGCCAACCCGGGACAGGGACGAATGAGCAGTTCTTC. Translating it yields CASSQPGTGTNEQFF.

This clonotype was found many times. This chain joins TRBV6-1 and TRBJ1-6; TRBD1 might be the D (5 bases). From germline, CDR1 is MNHNS and CDR2 SASEGT. V was clipped by 5 bases and J by 2 bases, with 10 bases between them. The CDR3 extends over 15 amino acids. The CDR3 sequence is CASSPGHAYNSPLHF. The CDR3 nucleotides are TGTGCCAGCAGTCCTGGACACGCCTATAATTCACCCCTCCACTTT.

In its sample, this clonotype was seen many times. The rearrangement joins TRBV28 to TRBJ2-7; 12 bases agree with TRBD2. Losses at the gene ends were 4 bases for V and 0 bases for J; bases not matched to a gene: 13. Germline V gene lookup returns CDR1 MDHEN and CDR2 SYDVKM. This CDR3 spans 19 amino acids. The CDR3 sequence: CASSSTLVGLAGSSYEQYF. As DNA, the CDR3 is TGTGCCAGCAGTTCAACTTTGGTGGGACTAGCGGGCAGCTCCTACGAGCAGTACTTC.